This T cell receptor (beta chain) emerged from a study of T cells after yellow fever vaccination. Per germline, CDR1 SGHKS and CDR2 YYEKEE (reference sequence). V dropped 4 bases and J dropped 8 bases, with 13 bases sitting between them. The CDR3 covers 13 residues. Concerning this clonotype itself: Its antigen is unidentified.

The study, taken as a whole, reports: Across the CD4 and CD8 compartments, a small share of clonotypes was present in both.

TCRdb fed the 5' RACE reads into MiXCR, producing one record per CDR3 protein. This table has 500,000 to 550,000 distinct CDR3 sequences, 20% to 25% appearing once. This chain uses TRBV5-5 with TRBJ2-4; maybe TRBD1 (7 bases). This TCR derives from a man younger than 35 who received the YFV17D yellow fever vaccine. Specimen: PBMCs, collected 20 to 25 days after the first yellow fever vaccination. CDR3 amino acids: CASSGDREDIQYF. For the CDR3, the DNA is TGTGCCAGCAGCGGTGACAGGGAGGACATTCAGTACTTC.